A selection of T cell receptor beta chains follows, all from one sample in a study of T cell responses to AZD1222 COVID-19 vaccine. Measured with immunoSEQ multiplex PCR; TCRdb has only the in-frame clones, and not every one. The table includes around 120,000 clones, approximately 89% detected once. The sample here was peripheral blood, taken on day 0 of AZD1222 vaccination. Source of these receptors: an adult in good health. Both conserved end residues are part of each CDR3. A D gene is named only where the DNA matches it firmly. For some rows the clone size is stated as once, few or many, or as a class when expanded; others skip it.

NA,TRBJ1-2,TRBV6-2/TRBV6-3,TRBD1,CASSPPGQIYGYTF,TGTGCCAGCAGTCCACCGGGACAGATCTATGGCTACACCTTC
NA,TRBJ2-1,TRBV7-2,TRBD2,CASSFYTSGEQFF,TGTGCCAGCAGCTTTTATACTAGCGGGGAGCAGTTCTTC
NA,TRBJ2-5,TRBV7-2,TRBD2,CASTWSSGYQETQYF,TGTGCCAGCACCTGGTCTAGCGGTTACCAAGAGACCCAGTACTTC
NA,TRBJ2-2,TRBV27,TRBD1,CASSLHWGQQNTGELFF,TGTGCCAGCAGTTTACATTGGGGACAGCAGAACACCGGGGAGCTGTTTTTT
NA,TRBJ1-5,TRBV15,NA,CATSRDIRGQPQHF,TGTGCCACCAGCAGAGATATACGGGGGCAGCCCCAGCATTTT
NA,TRBJ1-2,TRBV18,NA,CASSPPTVNYGYTF,TGTGCCAGCTCACCCCCCACAGTTAACTATGGCTACACCTTC
NA,TRBJ1-1,TRBV21-1,NA,CASSKDLGYRAANTEAFF,TGTGCCAGCAGCAAAGATTTGGGTTACAGGGCGGCGAACACTGAAGCTTTCTTT
NA,TRBJ2-7,TRBV3-1/TRBV3-2,NA,CASTSQGHEQYF,TGTGCCAGCACCTCACAGGGACACGAGCAGTACTTC
once,TRBJ2-1,TRBV18,NA,CASQAYNEQFF,TGTGCCTCCCAGGCCTACAATGAGCAGTTCTTC
NA,TRBJ2-3,TRBV7-2,TRBD1,CASSPDRVWVTQYF,TGTGCCAGCAGTCCGGACAGGGTTTGGGTTACGCAGTATTTT
NA,TRBJ1-6,TRBV19,TRBD1,CASSIGQGASPLHF,TGTGCCAGTAGTATCGGACAGGGGGCTTCACCCCTCCACTTT
NA,TRBJ1-4,TRBV7-4,NA,CASSPEPGQQEKLFF,TGTGCCAGCAGTCCTGAGCCAGGGCAACAGGAAAAACTGTTTTTT
once,TRBJ1-6,TRBV10-3,NA,CAISESPQSDSPLHF,TGTGCCATCAGTGAGTCGCCACAGTCGGATTCACCCCTCCACTTT
once,TRBJ2-7,TRBV6-6,NA,CASSYDRGKQYF,TGTGCCAGCAGTTACGACCGCGGGAAGCAGTACTTC
NA,TRBJ1-5,TRBV28,NA,CASSLLGTQPQHF,TGTGCCAGCAGTTTATTGGGTACTCAGCCCCAGCATTTT
NA,TRBJ1-1,TRBV19,NA,CASSIVEGAGSNTEAFF,TGTGCCAGTAGTATAGTTGAGGGAGCGGGATCGAACACTGAAGCTTTCTTT
NA,TRBJ2-5,TRBV2,TRBD1,CASLRTGGSETQYF,TGTGCCAGCCTCAGGACAGGGGGCTCGGAGACCCAGTACTTC
NA,TRBJ2-2,TRBV6-4,TRBD1,CASSGTGGTGELFF,TGTGCCAGCAGTGGAACAGGGGGCACCGGGGAGCTGTTTTTT
once,TRBJ2-5,TRBV29-1,TRBD1,CSAGTGVQETQYF,TGCAGCGCCGGGACAGGGGTTCAAGAGACCCAGTACTTC
few,TRBJ2-7,TRBV5-1,NA,CASSLVSDTYEQYF,TGCGCCAGCAGCTTGGTGTCCGATACCTACGAGCAGTACTTC
NA,TRBJ2-4,TRBV5-5,TRBD1,CASSSTGENIQYF,TGTGCCAGCAGCTCGACAGGGGAGAACATTCAGTACTTC
NA,TRBJ2-2,TRBV7-2,TRBD1,CASSSGQGETGELFF,TGTGCCAGCAGCTCCGGACAGGGGGAAACCGGGGAGCTGTTTTTT
NA,TRBJ2-2,TRBV7-6,NA,CASSLSGELFF,TGTGCCAGCAGCTTATCCGGGGAGCTGTTTTTT
NA,TRBJ2-1,TRBV28,NA,CASTPLGERNEQFF,TGTGCCAGCACCCCCTTGGGGGAGCGCAATGAGCAGTTCTTC
NA,TRBJ1-1,TRBV20-1,TRBD1,CSASVAQGPGTEAFF,TGCAGTGCTAGTGTGGCACAGGGGCCCGGCACTGAAGCTTTCTTT
NA,TRBJ1-2,TRBV28,NA,CASSLPGENYGYTF,TGTGCCAGCAGTTTACCAGGGGAAAACTATGGCTACACCTTC
NA,TRBJ1-1,TRBV7-2,NA,CASSLDWGFPEAFF,TGTGCCAGCAGCTTGGATTGGGGGTTTCCTGAAGCTTTCTTT
NA,TRBJ1-2,TRBV10-3,TRBD1,CATRQGVFGYTF,TGTGCCACCCGACAGGGGGTTTTTGGCTACACCTTC
NA,TRBJ1-2,TRBV19,NA,CASVGRTASYGYTF,TGTGCCAGTGTAGGACGGACAGCTAGTTATGGCTACACCTTC
NA,TRBJ1-2,TRBV4-3,NA,CASSQQINRERYYGYTF,TGCGCCAGCAGCCAGCAAATTAACAGGGAGAGGTACTATGGCTACACCTTC